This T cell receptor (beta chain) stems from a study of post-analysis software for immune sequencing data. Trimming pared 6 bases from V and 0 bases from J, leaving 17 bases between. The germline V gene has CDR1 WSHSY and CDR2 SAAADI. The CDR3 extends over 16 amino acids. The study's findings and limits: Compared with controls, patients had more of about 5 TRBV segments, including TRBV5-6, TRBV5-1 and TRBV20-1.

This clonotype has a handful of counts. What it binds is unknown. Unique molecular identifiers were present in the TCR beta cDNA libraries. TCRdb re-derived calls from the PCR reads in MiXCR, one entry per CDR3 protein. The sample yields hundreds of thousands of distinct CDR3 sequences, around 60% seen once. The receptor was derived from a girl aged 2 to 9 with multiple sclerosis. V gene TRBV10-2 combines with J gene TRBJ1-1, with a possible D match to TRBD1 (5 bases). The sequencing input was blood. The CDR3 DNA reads TGCGCCAGCAGGATACACGACAGCACGATGAACACTGAAGCTTTCTTT. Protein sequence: CASRIHDSTMNTEAFF.